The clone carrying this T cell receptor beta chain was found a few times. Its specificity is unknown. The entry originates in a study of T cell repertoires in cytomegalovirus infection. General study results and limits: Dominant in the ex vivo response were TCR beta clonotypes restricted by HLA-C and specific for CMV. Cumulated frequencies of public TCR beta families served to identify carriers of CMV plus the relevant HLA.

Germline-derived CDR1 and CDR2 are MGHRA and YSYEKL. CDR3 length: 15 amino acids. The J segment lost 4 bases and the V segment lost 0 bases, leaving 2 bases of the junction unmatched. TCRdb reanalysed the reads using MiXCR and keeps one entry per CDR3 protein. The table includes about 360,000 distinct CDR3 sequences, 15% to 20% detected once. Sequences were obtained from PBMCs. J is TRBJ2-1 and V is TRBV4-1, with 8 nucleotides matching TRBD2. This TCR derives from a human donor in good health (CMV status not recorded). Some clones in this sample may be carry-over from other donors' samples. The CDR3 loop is CASSQDIAGYNEQFF. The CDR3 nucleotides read TGCGCCAGCAGCCAAGATATAGCGGGGTACAATGAGCAGTTCTTC.